Sequencing of this T cell receptor (beta chain) was carried out in a study of CD8 T cells in ankylosing spondylitis. General study findings and limits: Reportedly, matched ankylosing spondylitis synovial fluid was significantly enriched for disease-linked clones. One TCR beta motif, made up of roughly 8 highly homologous variants, appeared characteristic of ankylosing spondylitis blood.

The germline V gene has CDR1 SGHNT and CDR2 YENEEA. J gave up 6 bases and V 1 base, and 6 bases lay outside the gene matches. The CDR3 has 16 amino acids. This clonotype was found a few times. Its specificity is unknown. Preparation of TCR beta libraries was done by quantitative 5'-RACE with molecular barcodes. MiXCR was run by TCRdb on the 5' RACE reads, yielding one entry per CDR3 protein. This repertoire shows about 500,000 distinct CDR3 sequences, roughly 13% found once; its top ten account for over 6.5%. The chain recombines TRBV11-3 with TRBJ1-4, with 9 bases aligning to TRBD1. The TCR sequence derives from a male donor with ankylosing spondylitis. The material sequenced was blood, either unsorted or a sorted T cell fraction (not recorded which). This CDR3 reads CASSLALQGADEKLFF. CDR3 DNA sequence: TGTGCCAGCAGCTTAGCCCTACAGGGGGCTGATGAAAAACTGTTTTTT.